The source of this T cell receptor beta chain is a study of T cells in Graves' hyperthyroidism and ophthalmopathy. General study points: In blood, most of the thyroid clonotypes expanded above 0.001 were also present. A model using 13 V-J features told ophthalmopathy apart from stable hyperthyroidism.

Fresh peripheral blood, under 13 ml, was the source of the PBMCs. Amplified TCR beta CDR3 regions came from RNA transcripts. An initial round of RT-PCR targeting the TCR CDR3 relied on the HTBI primer set. TCRdb analysed the multiplex PCR reads with MiXCR anew, one entry per CDR3 protein. The table records hundreds of thousands of distinct CDR3 sequences, around 20% of them present only once. This clonotype was found many times. Its antigen is as yet unknown. Germline values: CDR1 LGHDT, CDR2 YNNKEL (reference sequence). The CDR3 loop spans 18 amino acids. Trimming cost V 1 base and J 8 bases, with 26 bases left between them.

This clonotype was sampled from a woman between 50 and 59 years old with Graves' hyperthyroidism that later progressed to Graves' ophthalmopathy. The rearrangement uses TRBV3-1 and TRBJ1-1; a possible D gene is TRBD1 (5 bases). Material for sequencing was blood. CDR3 DNA: TGTGCCAGCAGCCAAGTCTTAGGGGCCGTAGCTGTACAAAACGAAGCTTTCTTT. It is translated as CASSQVLGAVAVQNEAFF.